This T cell receptor beta chain was obtained from a study of T-cell reconstitution after alpha-beta-depleted transplantation in children. The TCRbeta library incorporated unique molecular identifiers. MiXCR, run by TCRdb on the PCR reads, gives a single entry per CDR3 protein. The repertoire holds approximately 650,000 distinct CDR3 sequences, with over 10% as singletons. The CDR3 loop spans 13 amino acids. Germline assignment: CDR1 DFQATT and CDR2 SNEGSKA (reference sequence). Trimming shortened V by 5 bases and J by 3 bases, and 13 bases separated the two germline ends. The chain uses TRBV20-1 and TRBJ1-1; D possibly corresponds to TRBD1 (5 bases). Sequenced here: PBMCs, sampled before TCRalphabeta/CD19-depleted stem cell transplant. This clonotype was obtained from a girl aged 2-10 years with congenital amegakaryocytic thrombocytopenia, due to receive a stem cell transplant. The CDR3 here is CSAPFGGDTEAFF. CDR3 in DNA: TGCAGTGCTCCCTTCGGAGGGGACACTGAAGCTTTCTTT.